This TCR beta chain was profiled in a study of blood T cell repertoires in COVID-19. Germline CDR1 KGHSH, CDR2 LQKENI. Trimming cost V 3 bases and J 6 bases, with 11 bases left between them. This CDR3 contains 13 residues. This table comes from immunoSEQ multiplex PCR, and its TCRdb copy is limited to in-frame clones, with some not included. The sample yields about 290,000 clones, about 89% seen once. The sequenced sample was peripheral blood. The rearrangement joins TRBV18 to TRBJ1-1, with D unclear. This clonotype originated in a woman between 40 and 55 years old who had recovered from COVID-19. DNA for the CDR3: TGTGCCAGCTCACCGGGTCCGGAGGCTGAAGCTTTCTTT. Protein product: CASSPGPEAEAFF. The full variable domain, its missing parts supplied by reference TRBV18 and TRBJ1-1, is NAGVMQNPRHLVRRRGQEARLRCSPMKGHSHVYWYRQLPEEGLKFMVYLQKENIIDESGMPKERFSAEFPKEGPSILRIQQVVRGDSAAYFCASSPGPEAEAFFGQGTRLTVV.